This entry lists 17 T cell receptor beta chains sequenced from one sample in a study of radiotherapy plus CTLA-4 blockade in lung cancer. Sequencing used immunoSEQ multiplex PCR; TCRdb keeps in-frame clones, though not all of them. The sample holds roughly 58,000 clones, around four fifths seen once. The source was peripheral blood, collected from a patient treated with radiotherapy plus ipilimumab. The receptors stem from a human donor with non-small cell lung cancer whose response to radiotherapy plus ipilimumab could not be evaluated.

The chain links TRBV6-6 to TRBJ1-4; possible D gene TRBD1, 5 bases. Trimming removed 4 bases from V and 5 bases from J, with 11 bases in between. The CDR3 has 14 amino acids. Germline CDR1 reads MNHNY; CDR2 reads SVGAGI (reference sequence). CDR3 nucleotide sequence: TGTGCCAGCAGTTCGCAGGCAGGGAATGAAAAACTGTTTTTT. Its protein product is CASSSQAGNEKLFF.

The count of this clone is one. The J gene is TRBJ2-5, the V gene TRBV6-5; TRBD1 matches 9 bases. The J call may be incorrect, as the DNA end agrees better with TRBJ2-7. From germline, CDR1 is MNHEY and CDR2 SVGAGI. The CDR3 is 14 residues long. The CDR3 spells CASSVRTGDYEQYF. DNA of the CDR3: TGTGCCAGCAGTGTCAGGACAGGGGACTACGAGCAGTACTTC.

CDR3 nucleotide sequence: TGTGCCAGCAGTTACGCTGGACAGTATATGAACACTGAAGCTTTCTTT. Residues: CASSYAGQYMNTEAFF. This rearrangement joins TRBV6-5 to TRBJ1-1; D is perhaps TRBD1 (6 bases). CDR3 size: 16 residues. V lost 2 bases and J 0 bases, leaving 13 bases between the germline ends. Germline V gives CDR1 MNHEY, CDR2 SVGAGI.

The genes are TRBV10-2 and TRBJ1-3; D not certain. V gave up 3 bases and J gave up 0 bases, with 9 bases separating them. This CDR3 spans 15 amino acids. Germline V gene data show CDR1 as WSHSY and CDR2 as SAAADI. This CDR3 is CASSDRLSSGNTIYF. CDR3 coding DNA: TGCGCCAGCAGTGATCGGTTAAGCTCTGGAAACACCATATATTTT.

The chain has TRBV5-6 and TRBJ1-1; D remains unclear. Germline assignment: CDR1 SGHDT and CDR2 YYEEEE. CDR3 size: 14 residues. Trimming pared 4 bases from V and 8 bases from J, leaving 18 bases between. The CDR3 region has the DNA TGTGCCAGCAGCCGTAGTTTGTCCCCTGTGGAAGCTTTCTTT. Translated: CASSRSLSPVEAFF.

To note about this clone: The same CDR3 also results from other DNA sequences found in this sample. J is TRBJ2-7 and V is TRBV19, with 7 positions matching TRBD1. The ends lost 5 bases at V and 2 bases at J; junction bases unmatched: 9. The CDR3 is made up of 15 amino acids. Per the germline V gene, CDR1 is LNHDA and CDR2 is SQIVND (reference sequence). DNA for the CDR3: TGTGCCAGTAGTGTACAGGGGCACAACACCTACGAGCAGTACTTC. It translates to CASSVQGHNTYEQYF. The full variable domain, its missing parts supplied by reference TRBV19 and TRBJ2-7, is DGGITQSPKYLFRKEGQNVTLSCEQNLNHDAMYWYRQDPGQGLRLIYYSQIVNDFQKGDIAEGYSVSREKKESFPLTVTSAQKNPTAFYLCASSVQGHNTYEQYFGPGTRLTVT.

This sequence joins TRBV4-3 and TRBJ1-1, with a weak D call TRBD1 (5 bases). This CDR3 has 15 residues. CDR1 is LGHNA and CDR2 is YSLEER in the germline V gene. The ends were cut back, 3 bases at V and 1 base at J, with 12 bases in the middle. The CDR3 sequence: CASSHLVTGNTEAFF. CDR3 coding DNA: TGCGCCAGCAGCCACCTCGTAACAGGGAACACTGAAGCTTTCTTT.

This clone has just one count. The V call is TRBV5-1, the J call TRBJ2-1; TRBD2 matches 11 bases. This CDR3 has 14 amino acids. The ends lost 4 bases at V and 5 bases at J; junction bases unmatched: 2. Per the germline V gene, CDR1 is SGHRS and CDR2 is YFSETQ. CDR3 DNA sequence: TGCGCCAGCAGCGGGGGACTAGCGGACAATGAGCAGTTCTTC. It codes for CASSGGLADNEQFF.

This clone showed up just a few times. The V gene is TRBV4-3, the J gene TRBJ1-3; 7 nucleotides agree with TRBD1. J gave up 0 bases and V 1 base, and 6 bases lay outside the gene matches. Germline V CDR1 and CDR2: LGHNA, YSLEER. The CDR3 runs to 17 residues. The CDR3 protein is CASSQAADRPSGNTIYF. The CDR3 DNA follows: TGCGCCAGCAGCCAAGCTGCGGACAGGCCCTCTGGAAACACCATATATTTT.

In this sample, this clone turned up once. The genes are TRBV4-3 and TRBJ2-7; 9 bases fit TRBD1. In germline, CDR1 is LGHNA, CDR2 YSLEER. Trimming removed 0 bases from V and 4 bases from J; junction bases left unmatched: 10. This CDR3 region has 17 residues. In DNA, the CDR3 is TGCGCCAGCAGCCAAGATCTATGGACAGGGGATCTTTACGAGCAGTACTTC. Translation gives CASSQDLWTGDLYEQYF.

The rearrangement joins TRBV28 to TRBJ1-2; D may be TRBD1 (5 bases). This CDR3 region has 16 residues. The V end was cut by 5 bases, the J end by 3 bases, with 19 bases between. CDR1 MDHEN and CDR2 SYDVKM come from the germline V gene. CDR3: CASSPPYDPGDYGYTF. The CDR3, as DNA: TGTGCCAGCAGTCCACCGTACGACCCGGGGGACTATGGCTACACCTTC.

The CDR3 is CASSPTGLTPQYF. The CDR3 bases are TGCGCCAGCAGCCCCACCGGACTGACTCCGCAGTATTTT. This sequence joins TRBV4-1 and TRBJ2-3; D possibly corresponds to TRBD2 (5 bases). Trimming took 4 bases from V and 10 from J, leaving 15 bases between them. The CDR3 runs 13 residues. Germline values: CDR1 MGHRA, CDR2 YSYEKL.

J is TRBJ1-5 and V is TRBV28; perhaps TRBD1 as D (5 bases). Germline assignment: CDR1 MDHEN and CDR2 SYDVKM. Trimming stripped 3 bases from V and 1 base from J, with 13 bases between. This CDR3 contains 16 residues. The CDR3, as DNA: TGTGCCAGCAGTTTGGGGCCGATAAGGAGCAATCAGCCCCAGCATTTT. It encodes CASSLGPIRSNQPQHF.

This chain links TRBV21-1 with TRBJ2-7; the D segment call TRBD1 is taken from the table without a DNA check. TRBV21-1 is classified as a pseudogene. The CDR3 sequence is 13 residues long. The CDR3 here is CASSKTVSYEQYF. The CDR3 coding sequence is TGTGCCAGCAGCAAGACAGTATCCTACGAGCAGTACTTC.

This clone has only a few counts. The V call is TRBV6-5, the J call TRBJ1-2; 9 nucleotides line up with TRBD1. The junction had 11 bases not matched to a gene; V was cut back by 4 bases and J by 8 bases. The CDR3 runs to 15 residues. In germline, CDR1 is MNHEY, CDR2 SVGAGI. CDR3 sequence (DNA): TGTGCCAGCAGTTCGAAAACAGGGGGCTTAAGGGGCTACACCTTC. Translation gives CASSSKTGGLRGYTF.

The chain uses TRBV6-1 and TRBJ2-5; 10 nucleotides line up with TRBD1. This CDR3 is 14 amino acids long. The V and J ends lost 5 bases and 3 bases, in that order; junction bases with no gene match: 3. Germline assignment: CDR1 MNHNS and CDR2 SASEGT. This CDR3 reads CASSPGTGEETQYF. CDR3 sequence (DNA): TGTGCCAGCAGTCCGGGGACAGGGGAAGAGACCCAGTACTTC.

This chain uses TRBV7-2 with TRBJ1-3; 8 positions agree with TRBD1. Per germline, CDR1 SGHTA and CDR2 FQGNSA. The CDR3 sequence is 15 residues long. The trim removed 1 base at V and 4 bases at J, leaving 3 bases unmatched. The CDR3 sequence: CASSLGTGLGNTIYF. The CDR3 nucleotides are TGTGCCAGCAGCTTAGGGACAGGGTTAGGAAACACCATATATTTT.